This T cell receptor beta chain stems from a study of blood T cell repertoires in COVID-19. Study at large: PBMCs, B-cell-depleted T cells, or T cells were the source of the cDNA or gDNA that made up the material.

The Seattle patients, enrolled during active infection, were followed longitudinally. Original data processing: Nucleated cell counts were estimated from reference gene primer amplification. The protocol was immunoSEQ multiplex PCR, while the TCRdb copy is restricted to in-frame clones and leaves out a portion. The V and J calls and clone size come from that table; D and trimming were worked out from the DNA. Of about 200,000 clones listed, around 76% were seen once; the top ten hold around 8%. The V gene lost 4 bases and the J gene lost 1 base, with 8 bases spanning the gap. This CDR3 contains 13 residues. Germline CDR1 SGHDT, CDR2 YYEEEE.

V is TRBV5-6 and J is TRBJ2-5; perhaps TRBD1 as D (6 bases). The origin of this receptor is a woman in her sixties or seventies with COVID-19, enrolled during active disease. The sample consisted of peripheral blood. DNA of the CDR3: TGTGCCAGCAGCCGGACAGTCCAAGAGACCCAGTACTTC. Translation: CASSRTVQETQYF.